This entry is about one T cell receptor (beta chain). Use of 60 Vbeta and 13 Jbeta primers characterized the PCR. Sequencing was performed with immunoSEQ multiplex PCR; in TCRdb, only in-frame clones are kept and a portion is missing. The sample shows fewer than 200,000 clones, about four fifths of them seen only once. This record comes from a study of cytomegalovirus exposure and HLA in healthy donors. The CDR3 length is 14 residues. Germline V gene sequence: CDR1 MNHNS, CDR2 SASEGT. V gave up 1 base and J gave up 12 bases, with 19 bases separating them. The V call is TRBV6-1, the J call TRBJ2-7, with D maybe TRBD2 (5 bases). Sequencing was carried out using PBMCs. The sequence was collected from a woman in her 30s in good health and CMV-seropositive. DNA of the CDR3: TGTGCCAGCAGTGAAGGCCACCCGTCGGGTGGGAGGTACTTC. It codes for CASSEGHPSGGRYF.